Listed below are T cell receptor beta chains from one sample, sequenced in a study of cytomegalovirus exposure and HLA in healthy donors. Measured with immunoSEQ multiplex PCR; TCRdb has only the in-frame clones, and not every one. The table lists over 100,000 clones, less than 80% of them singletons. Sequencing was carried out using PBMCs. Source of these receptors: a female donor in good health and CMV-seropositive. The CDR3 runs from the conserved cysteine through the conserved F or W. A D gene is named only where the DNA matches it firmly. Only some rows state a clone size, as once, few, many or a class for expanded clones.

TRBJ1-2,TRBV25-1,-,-,TGTGCCAGCAGTGCCAGAGGTCTAGGCTACACCTTC,CASSARGLGYTF
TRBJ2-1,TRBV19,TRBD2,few,TGTGCCAGTAGTGCCTTATTGGGGGTAGCGGGAGCAGTGGGCAATGAGCAGTTCTTC,CASSALLGVAGAVGNEQFF
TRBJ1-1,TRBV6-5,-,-,TGTGCCAGCAGCGGTTCCGGGGACACTGAAGCTTTCTTT,CASSGSGDTEAFF
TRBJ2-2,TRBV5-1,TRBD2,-,TGCGCCAGCAGCGTCGCTAGCGGGGGGATTAACACCGGGGAGCTGTTTTTT,CASSVASGGINTGELFF
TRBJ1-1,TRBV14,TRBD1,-,TGTGCCAGCAGCCAGGGCAGGGGGCGCTGGCCCGGCACTGAAGCTTTCTTT,CASSQGRGRWPGTEAFF
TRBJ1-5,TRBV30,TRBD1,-,TGTGCCTGGAGTGTAGGGACAGGTAATAGCAATCAGCCCCAGCATTTT,CAWSVGTGNSNQPQHF
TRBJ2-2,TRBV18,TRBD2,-,TGTGCCAGCTCACTACGACTAGCGGGAGCCGGGGAGCTGTTTTTT,CASSLRLAGAGELFF
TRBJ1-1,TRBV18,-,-,TGTGCCAGCTCACGTACAGGGTCGAGCACTGAAGCTTTCTTT,CASSRTGSSTEAFF
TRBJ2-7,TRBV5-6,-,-,TGTGCCAGCAGCTTGGTGGGCGCCAGTTCGGTCCACGAGCAGTACTTC,CASSLVGASSVHEQYF
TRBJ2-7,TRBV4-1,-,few,TGCGCCAGCAGCCAGCCGGGGTACTCCTACGAGCAGTACTTC,CASSQPGYSYEQYF
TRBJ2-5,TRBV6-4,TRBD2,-,TGTGCCAGCACACTAGCGGAGACCCAGTACTTC,CASTLAETQYF
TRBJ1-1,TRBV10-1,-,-,TGCGCCAGCACCGTCCGGAGGAACACTGAAGCTTTCTTT,CASTVRRNTEAFF
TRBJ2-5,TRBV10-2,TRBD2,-,TGCGCCAGCAACCTAGCGGGACAAGAGACCCAGTACTTC,CASNLAGQETQYF
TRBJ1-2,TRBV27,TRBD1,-,TGTGCCAGCAGTTTCGGACAGGGGATAGGGGGCTACACCTTC,CASSFGQGIGGYTF
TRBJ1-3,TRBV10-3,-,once,TGTGCCATCAGTGATACACAGGGAACTGGAAACACCATATATTTT,CAISDTQGTGNTIYF
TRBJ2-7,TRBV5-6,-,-,TGTGCCAGCAGCCCCAGGGGTACCTACGAGCAGTACTTC,CASSPRGTYEQYF
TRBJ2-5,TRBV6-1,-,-,TGTGCCAGCAGAGCTCAGGTTGCCGAGACCCAGTACTTC,CASRAQVAETQYF
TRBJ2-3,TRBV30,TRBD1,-,TGTGCCTGGGCTCGGGGACAGTTGTTTAACATAGATGGAACAGATACGCAGTATTTT,CAWARGQLFNIDGTDTQYF
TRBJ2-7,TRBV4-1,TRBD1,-,TGCGCCAGCAGCTTGCGACAGGGTTCCTACGAGCAGTACTTC,CASSLRQGSYEQYF
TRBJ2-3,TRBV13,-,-,TGTGCCAGCAGCTTAGTCAGTGCTAGCACAGATACGCAGTATTTT,CASSLVSASTDTQYF
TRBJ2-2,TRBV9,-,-,TGTGCCAGCAGCGAGGGGGACTATTGGGCCGGGGAGCTGTTTTTT,CASSEGDYWAGELFF